This T cell receptor (beta chain) originates from a study of resident and recirculating memory T cells in vitiligo. Study overall: Each patient gave two lesional and two nonlesional epidermal shave biopsies, plus PBMCs.

Notes on this clone: No antigen is known for it.

The repertoire was sequenced with immunoSEQ multiplex PCR; TCRdb's copy has only in-frame clones and lacks some. The data hold 70,000 to 95,000 clones, with about 90% observed a single time. No change in lesions over the prior 6 months defined stable disease. No vitiligo treatment was given during the prior three months. V dropped 3 bases and J dropped 2 bases, with 14 bases sitting between them. Germline CDR1 and CDR2: MNHEY and SMNVEV (reference sequence). The CDR3 has 16 residues. Study-wide findings and caveats: Vitiligo lesions lacked a unique dominant clone, and clonality varied.

Source material: blood. This chain connects TRBV27 to TRBJ1-5; D gene uncertain. The receptor comes from a male donor with vitiligo. The CDR3 DNA sequence: TGTGCCAGCAGTTTTAAACCACTTGATGGCAATCAGCCCCAGCATTTT. Protein sequence: CASSFKPLDGNQPQHF.